This T cell receptor (beta chain) originates from a study of blood T cell repertoires in COVID-19. Study overall: Samples came from the United States, Italy and Spain, spanning acute and convalescent COVID-19. Sources were T cells, B-cell-depleted T cells, or PBMCs; the material itself was cDNA or gDNA.

Per the study methods: Reference gene primer amplification gave nucleated cell count estimates. This table comes from immunoSEQ multiplex PCR, and its TCRdb copy is limited to in-frame clones, with some not included. The DNA was the basis for D and trimming; V, J and clone size are from that table. This sample has approximately 210,000 clones; about nine tenths occur once, and the top ten carry around 2%. Trimming took 6 bases from V and 0 from J, leaving 12 bases between them. Germline V gene lookup returns CDR1 SGHRS and CDR2 YFSETQ. CDR3 length: 14 residues. This TCR came from a man between 25 and 39 years old who had recovered from COVID-19. What was sequenced was peripheral blood. The J gene is TRBJ1-1, the V gene TRBV5-1, with a possible D match to TRBD1 (6 bases). The CDR3 sequence: CASTLDRMNTEAFF. CDR3 DNA sequence: TGCGCCAGCACCCTTGACAGGATGAACACTGAAGCTTTCTTT.